The T cell receptor (beta chain) described here comes from a study of CD8 T cells in Susac syndrome. Random hexamers were used to reverse transcribe an amount of 0.5 to 1 ug RNA. The method of amplification for TCR beta CDR3 was immunoSEQ multiplex PCR, covering 54 Vbeta and 13 Jbeta. One entry per CDR3 protein, called by TCRdb with MiXCR from the immunoSEQ multiplex PCR reads. Among about 47,000 distinct CDR3 sequences listed, roughly 92% were seen once. The V gene's germline CDR1 is MNHEY and CDR2 SMNVEV (reference sequence). This CDR3 contains 14 residues. Trimming left V 8 bases short and J 11 bases short, with 24 bases between.

The sequence came from a human donor in good health. What was sequenced was CD8+ T cells from PBMCs. The chain links TRBV27 to TRBJ1-1; possible D gene TRBD1, 5 bases. CDR3 residues: CASGDLGKGVRAFF. The CDR3 DNA follows: TGTGCCAGCGGAGACCTGGGGAAAGGGGTTCGTGCTTTCTTT.